The 31 T cell receptor beta chains below come from one sample, sequenced in a study of OX40 agonist ivuxolimab in advanced cancers. Repertoires were generated with immunoSEQ multiplex PCR, while TCRdb's copy carries only in-frame clones and drops some. The sample yields roughly 65,000 clones, roughly nine tenths seen once. The sequencing used CD4+ or CD8+ T cells sorted from blood, collected in a trial of the OX40 agonist ivuxolimab. Every receptor here comes from an adult with an advanced solid tumor such as melanoma, head and neck, liver or kidney cancer.

The chain couples TRBV6-1 to TRBJ1-1; 7 nucleotides match TRBD1. Germline trimming cut 5 bases from V and 11 bases from J; bases unmatched to any gene: 11. The CDR3 consists of 13 residues. The germline CDR1 and CDR2 sequences are MNHNS and SASEGT. CDR3 nucleotides: TGTGCCAGCAGTACGGGACAGCAGGAGGGTGCTTTCTTT. Its translation is CASSTGQQEGAFF.

CDR3 loop: CASSLDGTGYAFSGNTIYF. In nucleotides, the CDR3 is TGCGCCAGCAGCTTGGATGGGACAGGGTACGCGTTCTCTGGAAACACCATATATTTT. V gene TRBV5-1 combines with J gene TRBJ1-3; 9 nucleotides align to TRBD1. Trimming cost V 0 bases and J 0 bases; bases outside gene matches: 10. CDR1 is SGHRS, CDR2 YFSETQ, per germline. This CDR3 region has 19 residues.

This clone was seen a single time. V gene TRBV2 combines with J gene TRBJ2-5; TRBD2 aligns across 13 bases. Germline CDR1 SNHLY, CDR2 FYNNEI. The V and J ends lost 7 bases and 4 bases, in that order; junction bases with no gene match: 9. This CDR3 spans 16 amino acids. The CDR3 coding sequence is TGTGCCAGCACTCGGGATCGACTAGCGGGAGGAGAGACCCAGTACTTC. It translates to CASTRDRLAGGETQYF.

The chain combines TRBV6-6 with TRBJ2-1, with 15 nucleotides matching TRBD2. Germline CDR1 MNHNY, CDR2 SVGAGI (reference sequence). The CDR3 is 15 residues long. J was trimmed by 9 bases and V by 6 bases; bases with no gene match: 6. CDR3 bases: TGTGCCAGCAGGGGCTCGGGACTAGCGGGAGGTGAGCAGTTCTTC. Protein product: CASRGSGLAGGEQFF.

This clone was observed once. The gene calls are TRBV19 and TRBJ2-5, with 7 bases fitting TRBD1. The CDR3 has 15 residues. Germline V lookup: CDR1 LNHDA, CDR2 SQIVND (reference sequence). V shed 6 bases and J 0 bases; nucleotides not matched to a gene: 7. The CDR3 DNA sequence: TGTGCCAGTAGCAGGACGACAGGGAACCAAGAGACCCAGTACTTC. This translates into CASSRTTGNQETQYF. Full variable domain (outside the CDR3, taken from reference TRBV19 and TRBJ2-5): DGGITQSPKYLFRKEGQNVTLSCEQNLNHDAMYWYRQDPGQGLRLIYYSQIVNDFQKGDIAEGYSVSREKKESFPLTVTSAQKNPTAFYLCASSRTTGNQETQYFGPGTRLLVL.

The CDR3 sequence: CASNMDRGSYNEQFF. Here the CDR3 DNA reads TGTGCCAGCAACATGGACAGGGGGTCCTACAATGAGCAGTTCTTC. J is TRBJ2-1 and V is TRBV2; TRBD1 matches 10 bases. The length of the CDR3 is 15 residues. The germline CDR1 and CDR2 sequences are SNHLY and FYNNEI. V trimming: 7 bases; J trimming: 1 base; junction bases outside the gene matches: 4. The whole variable domain, filled in from reference TRBV2 and TRBJ2-1, reads EPEVTQTPSHQVTQMGQEVILRCVPISNHLYFYWYRQILGQKVEFLVSFYNNEISEKSEIFDDQFSVERPDGSNFTLKIRSTKLEDSAMYFCASNMDRGSYNEQFFGPGTRLTVL.

In its sample, this clone was seen once. V gene TRBV5-1 combines with J gene TRBJ2-5, with TRBD1 matching over 11 bases. V was clipped by 2 bases and J by 5 bases; unmatched bases: 5. Germline V gives CDR1 SGHRS, CDR2 YFSETQ. The CDR3 extends over 15 amino acids. The CDR3, as DNA: TGCGCCAGCAGCTTTCGGACAGGGGGCGAGGAGACCCAGTACTTC. Residues: CASSFRTGGEETQYF.

This chain connects TRBV11-3 to TRBJ1-5; D remains ambiguous. The germline V gene has CDR1 SGHNT and CDR2 YENEEA. The CDR3 runs 15 residues. Trimming took 1 base from V and 4 from J, leaving 11 bases between them. CDR3 nucleotide sequence: TGTGCCAGCAGCTTAGGGTTTAGTTGTAATCAGCCCCAGCATTTT. Its translation: CASSLGFSCNQPQHF.

The chain employs TRBV5-1 and TRBJ1-4, with D possibly matching TRBD1 (5 bases). This CDR3 comprises 13 residues. Germline CDR1 and CDR2: SGHRS and YFSETQ. Trimming removed 4 bases from V and 8 bases from J, with 12 bases in between. Here the CDR3 DNA reads TGCGCCAGCAGCGATGGGACCCTGGAAAAACTGTTTTTT. It yields the protein CASSDGTLEKLFF.

The chain combines TRBV4-2 with TRBJ1-1; TRBD1 matches at 7 bases. J lost 6 bases, V lost 3 bases, and 4 bases had no gene match. CDR3 length equals 13 residues. Germline-derived CDR1 and CDR2 are LGHNA and YNFKEQ. The DNA for the CDR3 is TGTGCCAGCAGCCACGACAGGGATGCTGAAGCTTTCTTT. Protein sequence: CASSHDRDAEAFF.

The chain combines TRBV2 with TRBJ2-3, with 11 bases fitting TRBD2. This CDR3 has 15 amino acids. V lost 6 bases, J lost 4 bases, and 6 bases stayed unmatched. The germline gives CDR1 SNHLY, CDR2 FYNNEI. CDR3 DNA sequence: TGTGCCAGCAGGTTACTAGCGGGAGTGGCAGATACGCAGTATTTT. It yields the protein CASRLLAGVADTQYF.

In this sample, this clone turned up once. The V and J genes are TRBV7-8 and TRBJ2-1; D uncertain. This CDR3 is built from 15 residues. Between the trimmed V and J ends, which lost 4 bases and 0 bases, there was a span of 10 bases. The germline CDR1 and CDR2 sequences are SGHVS and FQNEAQ. The chain's CDR3 is CASSSDISSYNEQFF. CDR3 DNA sequence: TGTGCCAGCAGCTCCGACATTAGCTCCTACAATGAGCAGTTCTTC.

This clone is judged medium-sized. The J gene is TRBJ1-1, the V gene TRBV5-1; D remains unclear. CDR1 is SGHRS, CDR2 YFSETQ, per germline. V lost 3 bases and J 0 bases, leaving 6 bases between the germline ends. This CDR3 is built from 13 residues. The CDR3 coding sequence is TGCGCCAGCAGCTGGGTTTTGAACACTGAAGCTTTCTTT. This codes for CASSWVLNTEAFF.

This sequence joins TRBV18 and TRBJ1-1; D uncertain. The germline CDR1 and CDR2 sequences are KGHSH and LQKENI. The CDR3 consists of 16 residues. V was shortened by 3 bases and J by 0 bases, with 14 bases between the two germline ends. CDR3 nucleotides: TGTGCCAGCTCACCCCGAAACGAATTTCTGAACACTGAAGCTTTCTTT. Translation gives CASSPRNEFLNTEAFF.

The chain is built from TRBV28 and TRBJ2-2; possible D gene TRBD1, 6 bases. CDR3 length: 13 amino acids. CDR1 is MDHEN and CDR2 is SYDVKM in the germline V gene. The V end was cut by 7 bases, the J end by 7 bases, with 13 bases between. The CDR3 nucleotides read TGTGCCAGCATTGGGGGCCGGATCGGGGAGCTGTTTTTT. Its protein product is CASIGGRIGELFF.

The chain carries TRBV5-4 and TRBJ1-2; maybe TRBD1 (6 bases). The CDR3 loop spans 14 amino acids. CDR1 and CDR2 from the germline V gene are SGHNT and YYREEE (reference sequence). The V end was cut by 0 bases, the J end by 0 bases, with 6 bases between. The CDR3 DNA follows: TGTGCCAGCAGCTTGGACAGGGCTAACTATGGCTACACCTTC. This codes for CASSLDRANYGYTF.

This clone was detected once. The chain recombines TRBV5-6 with TRBJ2-5; possible D gene TRBD1, 8 bases. CDR1 and CDR2 from the germline V gene are SGHDT and YYEEEE. This CDR3 contains 15 residues. Between the trimmed V and J ends, which lost 5 bases and 5 bases, there was a span of 19 bases. DNA for the CDR3: TGTGCCAGCAGACCTAGACAGGGGAGGGGGGAGACCCAGTACTTC. Its protein is CASRPRQGRGETQYF.

The rearrangement links TRBV5-1 to TRBJ2-7; a possible D gene is TRBD1 (6 bases). CDR3 length: 17 residues. Germline CDR1 and CDR2: SGHRS and YFSETQ. V was cut by 3 bases and J by 0 bases, with 19 bases left in between. The CDR3 sequence: CASSYFWDIQSSYEQYF. CDR3 bases: TGCGCCAGCAGCTACTTCTGGGACATACAAAGCTCCTACGAGCAGTACTTC.

This clone was recorded only once. V is TRBV19 and J is TRBJ2-1, with 8 positions matching TRBD1. CDR3 length: 17 residues. The V segment lost 4 bases and the J segment 0 bases; nucleotides outside the gene matches: 8. Germline V CDR1 and CDR2: LNHDA, SQIVND (reference sequence). The CDR3 nucleotides are TGTGCCAGTAGTAAGACAGGGGCCCAGGTCTCCTACAATGAGCAGTTCTTC. Protein: CASSKTGAQVSYNEQFF.

V is TRBV6-1 and J is TRBJ2-5, with 8 bases fitting TRBD2. V lost 7 bases to trimming and J lost 7 bases; unmatched junction nucleotides: 8. The CDR3 runs to 13 residues. Germline V gives CDR1 MNHNS, CDR2 SASEGT. CDR3 loop: CASMDLGGGTQYF. The CDR3 DNA is TGTGCCAGCATGGACCTCGGGGGGGGGACCCAGTACTTC.

V usage is TRBV5-4 and J usage is TRBJ2-1, with 9 bases matching TRBD2. The germline CDR1 and CDR2 sequences are SGHNT and YYREEE (reference sequence). The J segment lost 9 bases and the V segment lost 4 bases, leaving 14 bases of the junction unmatched. The CDR3 is made up of 16 amino acids. The CDR3 coding sequence is TGTGCCAGCAGCCCTCCGAGCGGGAGGCTGAACGGTGAGCAGTTCTTC. Translating gives CASSPPSGRLNGEQFF.

The V and J genes are TRBV6-1 and TRBJ1-2; D ambiguous. Trimming left V 3 bases short and J 0 bases short, with 8 bases between. The germline V gene encodes CDR1 MNHNS and CDR2 SASEGT. This CDR3 has 14 residues. CDR3 residues: CASSDGPANYGYTF. The CDR3 coding sequence is TGTGCCAGCAGTGACGGCCCAGCTAACTATGGCTACACCTTC.

The chain carries TRBV2 and TRBJ2-7; no reliable D call. Germline V gene lookup returns CDR1 SNHLY and CDR2 FYNNEI. The CDR3 contains 14 residues. Trimming cost V 6 bases and J 4 bases, with 16 bases left between them. The CDR3 nucleotides are TGTGCCAGCAGCCCCGACGGGCAAGGGTACGAGCAGTACTTC. Its translation is CASSPDGQGYEQYF.

This chain links TRBV19 with TRBJ2-3; 7 bases map to TRBD1. The V segment lost 1 base and the J segment 0 bases; nucleotides outside the gene matches: 1. This CDR3 region has 15 residues. The germline V gene encodes CDR1 LNHDA and CDR2 SQIVND (reference sequence). The CDR3 DNA is TGTGCCAGTAGTATAGGGGGACAGAGCACAGATACGCAGTATTTT. This translates into CASSIGGQSTDTQYF.

V usage is TRBV5-5 and J usage is TRBJ1-1, with TRBD1 matching 7 bases. The germline CDR1 and CDR2 sequences are SGHKS and YYEKEE (reference sequence). The CDR3 covers 14 residues. Trimming took 4 bases from V and 4 from J; bases not matched to a gene: 7. This chain's CDR3 is CASSNDRARTEAFF. CDR3 DNA: TGTGCCAGCAGCAACGACAGGGCGCGCACTGAAGCTTTCTTT.

The V gene is TRBV2, the J gene TRBJ2-5, with D uncertain. The CDR3 sequence is 12 residues long. Germline assignment: CDR1 SNHLY and CDR2 FYNNEI. V shed 7 bases and J shed 4 bases, with 10 bases lying between them. The CDR3 nucleotides are TGTGCCAGCAACTCTGGGGTAGAGACCCAGTACTTC. This translates into CASNSGVETQYF.

V usage is TRBV2 and J usage is TRBJ1-2; TRBD1 is a possible D gene (6 bases). Germline CDR1 reads SNHLY; CDR2 reads FYNNEI. The length of the CDR3 is 14 residues. Between the trimmed V and J ends, which lost 6 bases and 6 bases, there was a span of 17 bases. DNA of the CDR3: TGTGCCAGCAGGGAACAGGGCCTTGGGGATGGCTACACCTTC. Amino acids: CASREQGLGDGYTF.

The chain is built from TRBV6-6 and TRBJ1-5; D might be TRBD1 (5 bases). The CDR3 has 14 amino acids. Germline CDR1 and CDR2: MNHNY and SVGAGI (reference sequence). Trimming shortened V by 2 bases and J by 7 bases, and 12 bases separated the two germline ends. DNA for the CDR3: TGTGCCAGCAGTTACCTAGGGGCTCAGCAGCCCCAGCATTTT. This gives the protein CASSYLGAQQPQHF.

This chain connects TRBV7-9 to TRBJ1-1; D might be TRBD1 (5 bases). The CDR3 runs 15 residues. Per the germline V gene, CDR1 is SEHNR and CDR2 is FQNEAQ (reference sequence). Deletions cut 5 bases from V and 1 base from J, with 14 bases between. This CDR3 reads CASSPNRQQNTEAFF. The CDR3 DNA is TGTGCCAGCAGCCCCAACAGACAGCAGAACACTGAAGCTTTCTTT.

The CDR3 protein is CASSLDSRGQETQYF. DNA of the CDR3: TGTGCCAGCAGCTTAGACAGCAGAGGACAAGAGACCCAGTACTTC. The rearrangement links TRBV11-2 to TRBJ2-5; no firm D call. The CDR3 covers 15 residues. V was clipped by 0 bases and J by 2 bases, with 10 bases between them. Germline assignment: CDR1 SGHAT and CDR2 FQNNGV. Full variable domain (missing parts from reference TRBV11-2 and TRBJ2-5): EAGVAQSPRYKIIEKRQSVAFWCNPISGHATLYWYQQILGQGPKLLIQFQNNGVVDDSQLPKDRFSAERLKGVDSTLKIQPAKLEDSAVYLCASSLDSRGQETQYFGPGTRLLVL.

The CDR3 protein is CASSLGPYYEQYF. The CDR3 DNA is TGCGCCAGCAGCTTGGGGCCCTACTACGAGCAGTACTTC. The chain couples TRBV5-1 to TRBJ2-7; D remains ambiguous. V was trimmed by 0 bases and J by 3 bases, leaving 7 bases between them. Germline lookup yields CDR1 SGHRS and CDR2 YFSETQ. This CDR3 comprises 13 residues.